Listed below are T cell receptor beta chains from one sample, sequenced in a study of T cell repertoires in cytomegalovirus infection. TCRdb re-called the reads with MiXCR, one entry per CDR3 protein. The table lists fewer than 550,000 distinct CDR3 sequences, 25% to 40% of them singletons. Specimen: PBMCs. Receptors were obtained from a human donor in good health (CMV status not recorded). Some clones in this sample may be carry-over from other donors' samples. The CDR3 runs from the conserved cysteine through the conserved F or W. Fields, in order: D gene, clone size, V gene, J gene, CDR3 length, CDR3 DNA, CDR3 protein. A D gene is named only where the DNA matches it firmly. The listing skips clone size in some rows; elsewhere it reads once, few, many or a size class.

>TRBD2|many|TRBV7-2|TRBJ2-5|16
TGTGCCAGCAGCTTAATCGGGGGGGGTACGTTAGAGACCCAGTACTTC
CASSLIGGGTLETQYF
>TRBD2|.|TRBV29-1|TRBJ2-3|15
TGCAGCGTTGAAAGCGGGGGGGTTTGGGCAGATACGCAGTATTTT
CSVESGGVWADTQYF
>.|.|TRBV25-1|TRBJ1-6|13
TGTGCCAGCAGTCCCTGGGGTGATTCACCCCTCTACTTT
CASSPWGDSPLYF
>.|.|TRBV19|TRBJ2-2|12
TGTGCCAGTAGCCCCGGCCCCGGGGAGCTGTTTTTT
CASSPGPGELFF
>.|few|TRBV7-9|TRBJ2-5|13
TGTGCCAGCAGCTTAGCCTATGAGGAGACCCAGTACTTC
CASSLAYEETQYF
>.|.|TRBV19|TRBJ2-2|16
TGTGCCAGTACTGGACGGCTGGGGATTAACACCGGGGAGCTGTTTTTT
CASTGRLGINTGELFF
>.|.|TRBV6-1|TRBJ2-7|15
TGTGCCAGCGACCACGCGGAGGAGATGACATACGAGCAGTACTTC
CASDHAEEMTYEQYF
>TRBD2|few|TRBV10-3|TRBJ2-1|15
TGTGCCATCGCGTCAGGCGGGGGGGCCGGGAATGAGCAGTTCTTC
CAIASGGGAGNEQFF
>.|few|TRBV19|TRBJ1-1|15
TGTGCCAGTACCCCCTGGGAGAACGCGAACACTGAAGCTTTCTTT
CASTPWENANTEAFF
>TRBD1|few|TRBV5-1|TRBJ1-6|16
TGCGCCAGCAGCATCACCGGGACAGGGGGCAATTCACCCCTCCACTTT
CASSITGTGGNSPLHF
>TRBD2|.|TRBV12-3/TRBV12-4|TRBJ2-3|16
TGTGCCAGCACTGACGACCGGGGGGGCCGGACAGATACGCAGTATTTT
CASTDDRGGRTDTQYF
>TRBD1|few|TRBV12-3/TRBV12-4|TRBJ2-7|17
TGTGCCAGCAGCCCCCTTATCGGGACAGGTAGCTCCTACGAGCAGTACTTC
CASSPLIGTGSSYEQYF
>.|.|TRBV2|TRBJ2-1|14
TGTGCCAGCACCCCGGGGCGCAATGGCCATGAGCAGTTCTTC
CASTPGRNGHEQFF
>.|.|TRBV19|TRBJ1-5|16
TGTGCCAGTAGGATTCAGGCAGGGGATCCGGCGCAGCCCCAGCATTTT
CASRIQAGDPAQPQHF
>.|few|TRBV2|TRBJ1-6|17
TGTGCCAGCAGTGAAGCAAATCGGGGCGCCGGAGGCTCACCCCTCCACTTT
CASSEANRGAGGSPLHF
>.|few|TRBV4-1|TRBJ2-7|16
TGCGCCTCCTCGGCCCTAAACGTGAAGAGGGGAAACGAGCAGTACTTC
CASSALNVKRGNEQYF
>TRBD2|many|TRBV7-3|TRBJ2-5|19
TGTGCCAGCAGCTTATCCGGGGGACTAGCGGGGGGGGACCGAGGGACCCAGTACTTC
CASSLSGGLAGGDRGTQYF
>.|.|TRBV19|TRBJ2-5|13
TGTGCCAGTAGTATAGTGGTGGCAGAGACCCAGTACTTC
CASSIVVAETQYF
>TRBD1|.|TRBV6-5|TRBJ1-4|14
TGTGCCAGCAGTTATACAGGGGGGAGTGAAAAACTGTTTTTT
CASSYTGGSEKLFF
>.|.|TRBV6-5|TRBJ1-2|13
TGTGCCAGCGGAAGGGGAGTAAGCGATGGCTACACCTTC
CASGRGVSDGYTF
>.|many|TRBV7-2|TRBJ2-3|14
TGTGCCAGCAGCTTCTCCGGAGCCACAGATACGCAGTATTTT
CASSFSGATDTQYF
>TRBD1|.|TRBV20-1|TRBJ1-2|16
TGCAGTGCTAGTGATCTCGGACAGGGTGGGGACTATGGCTACACCTTC
CSASDLGQGGDYGYTF
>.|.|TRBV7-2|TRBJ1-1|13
TGTGCCAGCAGCAACAGGTTGAACACTGAAGCTTTCTTT
CASSNRLNTEAFF
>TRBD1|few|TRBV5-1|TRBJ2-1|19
TGCGCCAGCAGCTTCTCGCCCGCCGGGACAGGGGAATCTTACAATGAGCAGTTCTTC
CASSFSPAGTGESYNEQFF
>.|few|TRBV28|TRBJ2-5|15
TGTGCCAGCAGTACCACCCGGGACGGCCAAGAGACCCAGTACTTC
CASSTTRDGQETQYF
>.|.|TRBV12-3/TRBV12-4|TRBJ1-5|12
TGTGCCAGCAGTTTAGGAGGATCGGGACAGCATTTT
CASSLGGSGQHF
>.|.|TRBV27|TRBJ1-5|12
TGTGCCAGCAGCCGGACAGATCAGCCCCAGCATTTT
CASSRTDQPQHF
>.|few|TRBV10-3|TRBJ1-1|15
TGTGCCATCAGTGTTGGGTGGGGGATGGGCACTGAAGCTTTCTTT
CAISVGWGMGTEAFF
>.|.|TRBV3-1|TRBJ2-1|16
TGTGCCAGCAGCCAAGAGCCCGGGAGCTCCTACAATGAGCAGTTCTTC
CASSQEPGSSYNEQFF
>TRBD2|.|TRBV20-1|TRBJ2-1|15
TGCAGTGCTACCCTCCTGCGGGGGGGGTACAGGGAGCAGTTCTTC
CSATLLRGGYREQFF
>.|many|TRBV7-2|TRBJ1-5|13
TGTGCCAGCGGCTACAGGGTGGATCAGCCCCAGCATTTT
CASGYRVDQPQHF
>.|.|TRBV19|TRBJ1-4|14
TGTGCAACCCGGGATAACGGGGGTACTGAAAAAATGTTTTTT
CATRDNGGTEKMFF
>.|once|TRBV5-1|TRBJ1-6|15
TGCGCCAGCAGCTCATGGACGGTGTATAATTCACCCCTCCACTTT
CASSSWTVYNSPLHF
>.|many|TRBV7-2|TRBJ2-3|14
TGTGCCAGCAGCCAGGGTAGTAGCACAGATACGCAGTATTTT
CASSQGSSTDTQYF
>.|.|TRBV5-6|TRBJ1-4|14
TGTGCCAGCAGCTTGGCCCGGGGTGGTGAAAAACTGTTTTTT
CASSLARGGEKLFF
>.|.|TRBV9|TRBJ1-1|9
TGTGCCAGCGCGGGCGAAGCTTTCTTT
CASAGEAFF
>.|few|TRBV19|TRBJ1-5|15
TGTGCCAGTAGATCCGAGACAGGTAGCAATCAGCCCCAGCATTTT
CASRSETGSNQPQHF
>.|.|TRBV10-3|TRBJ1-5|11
TGTGCCACCGGACAGCCGCAGCCCCAGCATTTT
CATGQPQPQHF
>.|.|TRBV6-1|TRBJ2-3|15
TGTGCCAGCAAGACGGGGCTCGCTAGCACAGATACGCAGTATTTT
CASKTGLASTDTQYF
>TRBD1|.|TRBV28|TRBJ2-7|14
TGTGCCAGCAGACCGACAGGGCGCGGCAACGAGCAGTACTTC
CASRPTGRGNEQYF
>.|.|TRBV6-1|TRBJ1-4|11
TGTGCCAGCAGTCTTCATGAAAAACTGTTTTTT
CASSLHEKLFF
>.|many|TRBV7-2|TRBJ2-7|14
TGTGCCAGCAGCTGGAGGACCGATCGGGCCGAGCAGTACTTC
CASSWRTDRAEQYF
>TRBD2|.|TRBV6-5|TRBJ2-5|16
TGTGCCAGCAGTTACGGGCTAGCGGGGTCCCAAGAGACCCAGTACTTC
CASSYGLAGSQETQYF
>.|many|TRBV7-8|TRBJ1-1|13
TGTGCCAGCAGCTTAGTAGGACTTCCTGAAGCTTTCTTT
CASSLVGLPEAFF
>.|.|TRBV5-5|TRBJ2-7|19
TGTGCCAGCAGCTTCGGTTTCGGGGACAAAACGATTTACCCTTACGAGCAGTACTTC
CASSFGFGDKTIYPYEQYF
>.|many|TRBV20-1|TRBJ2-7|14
TGCAGTGCCATCTCAAAAGACACCGCCCACGAGCAGTACTTC
CSAISKDTAHEQYF
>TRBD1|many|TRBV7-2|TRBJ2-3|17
TGTGCCAGCAGCTTAGGTACTGGGACAGGGGACCCAGATACGCAGTATTTT
CASSLGTGTGDPDTQYF
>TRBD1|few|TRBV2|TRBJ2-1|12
TGTGCCAGCGACAGGGGCTACAATGAGCAGTTCTTC
CASDRGYNEQFF
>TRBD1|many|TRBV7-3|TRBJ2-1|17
TGTGCCAGCAGCTCTTCCCGAGGGACAGGGGTCTACAATGAGCAGTTCTTC
CASSSSRGTGVYNEQFF
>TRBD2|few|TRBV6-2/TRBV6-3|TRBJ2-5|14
TGTGCCAGCAGTCGGACTAGTCCCCAAGAGACCCAGTACTTC
CASSRTSPQETQYF
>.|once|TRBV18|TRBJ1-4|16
TGTGCCAGCTCACCCGGGGCTGGGGTGTCCGGCGAAAAACTGTTTTTT
CASSPGAGVSGEKLFF
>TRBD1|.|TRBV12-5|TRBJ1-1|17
TGTGCTAGTGGTTTGTTAAGAACCGGGACAGAGAACACTGAAGCTTTCTTT
CASGLLRTGTENTEAFF
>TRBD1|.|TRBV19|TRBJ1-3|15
TGTGCCAGTAGTACCCGGGACAGGTCTGGAAACACCATATATTTT
CASSTRDRSGNTIYF
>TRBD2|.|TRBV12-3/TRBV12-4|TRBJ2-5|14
TGTGCTAGTAGGAATAGCGGGGGACAAGAGACCCAGTCCTTC
CASRNSGGQETQSF
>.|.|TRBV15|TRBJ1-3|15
TGTGCCACCAGCCCACGCGCCCATGGTGGAAACACCATATATTTT
CATSPRAHGGNTIYF
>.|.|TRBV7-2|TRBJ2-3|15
TGTGCCAGCAGCTGGGACTGGTGGAAACAAGATACGCAGTATTTT
CASSWDWWKQDTQYF